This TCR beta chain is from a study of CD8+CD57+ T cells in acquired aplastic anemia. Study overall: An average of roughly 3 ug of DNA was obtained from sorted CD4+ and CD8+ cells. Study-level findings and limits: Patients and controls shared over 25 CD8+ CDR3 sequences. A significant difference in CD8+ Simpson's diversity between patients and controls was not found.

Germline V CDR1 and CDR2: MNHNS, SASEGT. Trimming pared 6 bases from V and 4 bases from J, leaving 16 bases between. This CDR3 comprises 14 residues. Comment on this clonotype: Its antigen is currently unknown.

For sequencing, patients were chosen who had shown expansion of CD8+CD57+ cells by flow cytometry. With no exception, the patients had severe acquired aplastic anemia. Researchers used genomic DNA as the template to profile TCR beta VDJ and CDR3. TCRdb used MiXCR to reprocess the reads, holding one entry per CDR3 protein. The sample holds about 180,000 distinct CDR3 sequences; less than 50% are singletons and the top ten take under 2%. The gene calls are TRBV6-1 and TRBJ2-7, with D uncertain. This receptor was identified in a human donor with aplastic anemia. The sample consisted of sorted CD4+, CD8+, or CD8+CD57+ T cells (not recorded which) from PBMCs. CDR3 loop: CASSAVVGSYEQYF. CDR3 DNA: TGTGCCAGCAGCGCAGTTGTGGGATCTTACGAGCAGTACTTC.